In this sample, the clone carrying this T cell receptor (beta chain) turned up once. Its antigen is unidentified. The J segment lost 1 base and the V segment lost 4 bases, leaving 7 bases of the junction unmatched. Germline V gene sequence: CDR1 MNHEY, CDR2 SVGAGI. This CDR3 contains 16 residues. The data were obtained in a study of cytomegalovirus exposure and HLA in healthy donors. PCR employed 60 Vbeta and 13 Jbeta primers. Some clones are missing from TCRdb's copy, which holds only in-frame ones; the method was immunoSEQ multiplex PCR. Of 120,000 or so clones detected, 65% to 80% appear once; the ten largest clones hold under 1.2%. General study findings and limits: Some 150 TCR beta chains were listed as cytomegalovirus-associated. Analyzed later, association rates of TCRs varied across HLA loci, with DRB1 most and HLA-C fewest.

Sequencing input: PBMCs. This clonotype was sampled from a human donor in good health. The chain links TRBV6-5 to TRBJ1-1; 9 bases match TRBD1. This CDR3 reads CASSFTTGGANTEAFF. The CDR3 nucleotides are TGTGCCAGCAGTTTCACGACAGGGGGAGCGAACACTGAAGCTTTCTTT.